This T cell receptor beta chain originates from a study of HIV-infected patients and healthy controls. In TCRdb, the 5' RACE reads were re-called with MiXCR into one record per CDR3 protein. This table has 60,000 to 75,000 distinct CDR3 sequences, around 16% appearing once. From germline, CDR1 is SGHRS and CDR2 YFSETQ. This CDR3 contains 16 residues. V lost 3 bases and J 0 bases, leaving 13 bases between the germline ends. This chain connects TRBV5-1 to TRBJ1-5; D remains unclear. This TCR was sampled from a human donor in good health. Material: CD4+ T cells from blood. In DNA, the CDR3 is TGCGCCAGCAGCTCCCTACCCCGGGATAGCAATCAGCCCCAGCATTTT. Protein sequence: CASSSLPRDSNQPQHF.